Given below is one TCR beta chain in context. This clone showed up just a few times. There is no known antigen for this receptor. No clone much larger than this one lies a single base away; base qualities are absent. Per the germline V gene, MNHGY is the CDR1 and SAAAGT is the CDR2. The CDR3 numbers 14 residues from cysteine through phenylalanine. Left in the record is the CDR3 DNA by itself, 42 bases read in frame from the first base. V drops 6 bases and J drops 4 bases, leaving 14 bases in between. TCRbeta CDR3 regions were immunosequenced from extracted DNA using the immunoSEQ Assay at Adaptive Biotechnologies. The authors processed their data as follows. To measure the absolute abundance of each unique TCRbeta CDR3, the sequences were collapsed and filtered. Clonality was calculated as 1 minus Pielou's evenness, using only productive in-frame rearrangements. Regional overlap was evaluated by tracking the top 100 nucleotide rearrangements across paired samples, and paired versus unrelated samples were compared using the Morisita index. Convergence of nucleotide rearrangements onto identical amino acid sequences was assessed with the immunoSEQ Rearrangement Details tool. TCRdb mirrors the immuneACCESS table, restricted to in-frame sequences. Some clones are absent from its copies; in checked studies, under half trace to an unresolved V gene, and the reason for the others is unknown. The D gene and trimming were derived from the DNA, and the V and J assignments and clone size from that table. The sample includes roughly 15,000 clones, with 72% observed a single time. Around 6.3% of the sample is in the top ten clones.

The record originates from a study of CXCR4 blockade with PD-1 therapy in pancreatic cancer (dated by TCRdb to 2018 to 2020). In the study overall: The study analyzed resected pancreatic ductal adenocarcinoma using both multiplex immunohistochemistry and TCRbeta immunosequencing, alongside ex vivo slice culture that tested PD-1 and CXCR4 blockade. Two geographically distinct regions were TCR-sequenced from each of roughly six tumors to assess intratumoral heterogeneity.

The archived tumor blocks came from patients who had not received neoadjuvant therapy before resection. The preserved-tissue arm of the study used a few dozen surgical resection samples from about 24 previously untreated pancreatic ductal adenocarcinoma patients. DNA for the resection arm was extracted from ten 5-micron curls of FFPE tumor cut next to the multiplex immunohistochemistry slide. The investigation overall reported the following: Amino acid clone frequency correlated strongly with the number of distinct nucleotide rearrangements encoding it, suggesting convergent selection by common tumor antigens. Clonal expansion was observed in tumors, with a mean productive clonality of roughly 0.15 compared with around 0.051 in healthy blood, but no correlation between clonality and survival was found. Because only TCRbeta chains were sequenced, true antigen-specificity overlap of convergent dominant clones was left unconfirmed pending paired alpha-beta single-cell sequencing.

The receptor was isolated from a human donor with pancreatic ductal adenocarcinoma. Sequenced sample: tumor tissue. The chain is assembled from TRBV6-8 and TRBJ2-3; the best D guess is TRBD1, with 6 bases matching. At the DNA level, the sequence is TGTGCCAGCAGATGGACAGCGACGCCAGATACGCAGTATTTT. Translated, this gives CASRWTATPDTQYF.